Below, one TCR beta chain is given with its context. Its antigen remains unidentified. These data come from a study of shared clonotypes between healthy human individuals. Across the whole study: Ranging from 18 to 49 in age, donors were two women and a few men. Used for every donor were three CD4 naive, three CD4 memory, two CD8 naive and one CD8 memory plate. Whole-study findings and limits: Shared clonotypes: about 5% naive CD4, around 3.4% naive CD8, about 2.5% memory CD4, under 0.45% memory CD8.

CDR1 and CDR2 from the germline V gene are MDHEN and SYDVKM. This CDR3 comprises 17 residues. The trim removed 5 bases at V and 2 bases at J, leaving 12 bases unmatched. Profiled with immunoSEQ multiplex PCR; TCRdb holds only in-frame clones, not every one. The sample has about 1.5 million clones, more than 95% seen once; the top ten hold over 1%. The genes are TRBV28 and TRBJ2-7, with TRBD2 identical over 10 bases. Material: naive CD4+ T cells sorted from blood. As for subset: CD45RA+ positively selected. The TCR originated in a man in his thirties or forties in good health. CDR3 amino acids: CASSLGISGRQAYEQYF. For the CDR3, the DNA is TGTGCCAGCAGTCTAGGGATTAGCGGGAGGCAAGCCTACGAGCAGTACTTC.